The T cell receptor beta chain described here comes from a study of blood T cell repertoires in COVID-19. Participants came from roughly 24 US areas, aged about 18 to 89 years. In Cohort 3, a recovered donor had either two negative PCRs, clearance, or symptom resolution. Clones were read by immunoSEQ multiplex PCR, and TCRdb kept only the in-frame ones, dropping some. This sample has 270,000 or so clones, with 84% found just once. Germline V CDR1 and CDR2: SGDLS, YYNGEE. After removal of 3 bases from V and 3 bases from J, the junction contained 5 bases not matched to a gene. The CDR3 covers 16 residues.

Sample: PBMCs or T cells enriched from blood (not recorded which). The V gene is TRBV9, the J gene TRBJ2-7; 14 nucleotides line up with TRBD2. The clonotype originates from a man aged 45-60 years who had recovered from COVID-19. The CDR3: CASSGGTSGSSYEQYF. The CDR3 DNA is TGTGCCAGCAGCGGGGGGACTAGCGGGAGTAGCTACGAGCAGTACTTC.